A single sample gave rise to the 25 T cell receptor beta chains below, sequenced in a study of cytomegalovirus exposure and HLA in healthy donors. A multiplex PCR was run with 60 Vbeta primers and 13 Jbeta primers. Generated by immunoSEQ multiplex PCR, the TCRdb table keeps only in-frame clones and is missing some. The sample comprises about 200,000 clones, more than 80% of which are singletons, and about 3.1% rests with the top ten. Material for sequencing was PBMCs. These receptors came from a man aged 30 to 39 in good health and CMV-seronegative.

The chain joins TRBV29-1 to TRBJ2-7; 9 bases match TRBD1. The CDR3 spans 14 residues. V was pared by 3 bases and J by 6 bases, with 9 bases of the junction left unmatched. Germline-derived CDR1 and CDR2 are SQVTM and ANQGSEA. The CDR3 reads CSVDAGTGFSEQYF. CDR3 in DNA: TGCAGCGTTGATGCCGGGACAGGGTTCTCCGAGCAGTACTTC.

The V gene is TRBV18, the J gene TRBJ1-4, with no clear D. Germline V gene sequence: CDR1 KGHSH, CDR2 LQKENI. There are 13 residues in the CDR3. V was clipped by 8 bases and J by 5 bases, with 12 bases between them. The CDR3 bases are TGTGCCAGCCAAACTATAAAGAATGAAAAACTGTTTTTT. Protein sequence: CASQTIKNEKLFF.

The CDR3 loop is CASGQGTGNTIYF. The DNA for the CDR3 is TGTGCTAGTGGACAGGGTACTGGAAACACCATATATTTT. The chain uses TRBV12-5 and TRBJ1-3; a possible D gene is TRBD1 (6 bases). V was shortened by 6 bases and J by 2 bases, with 8 bases between the two germline ends. Germline assignment: CDR1 LGHNT and CDR2 FRNRAP. This CDR3 is 13 amino acids long.

This chain joins TRBV18 and TRBJ2-2, with D possibly matching TRBD1 (5 bases). Germline values: CDR1 KGHSH, CDR2 LQKENI. Trimming took 3 bases from V and 6 from J, leaving 11 bases between them. The CDR3 is made up of 14 amino acids. The CDR3 region is CASSPLEGAGELFF. CDR3 nucleotides: TGTGCCAGCTCACCTCTGGAAGGGGCCGGGGAGCTGTTTTTT.

This clone appeared once. J is TRBJ1-1 and V is TRBV11-1; unclear D gene. Per germline, CDR1 SGHAT and CDR2 FQDESV (reference sequence). V gave up 6 bases and J gave up 4 bases, with 12 bases separating them. This CDR3 has 13 amino acids. The CDR3 DNA follows: TGTGCCAGCAGTGCTGTGGGAGGCACTGAAGCTTTCTTT. Protein: CASSAVGGTEAFF. Full variable domain (missing parts from reference TRBV11-1 and TRBJ1-1): EAEVAQSPRYKITEKSQAVAFWCDPISGHATLYWYRQILGQGPELLVQFQDESVVDDSQLPKDRFSAERLKGVDSTLKIQPAELGDSAMYLCASSAVGGTEAFFGQGTRLTVV.

This chain links TRBV9 with TRBJ1-2, with 11 bases identical to TRBD1. The CDR3 contains 17 residues. V was pared by 4 bases and J by 3 bases, with 11 bases of the junction left unmatched. Looked up from germline, CDR1 is SGDLS and CDR2 is YYNGEE. CDR3 sequence: CASSQRDRGVFDYGYTF. CDR3 in DNA: TGTGCCAGCAGCCAACGGGACAGGGGGGTGTTTGACTATGGCTACACCTTC.

The chain couples TRBV19 to TRBJ2-1; D call uncertain. The V and J ends lost 4 bases and 7 bases respectively, with 11 bases between them. The CDR3 has 13 residues. Per germline, CDR1 LNHDA and CDR2 SQIVND (reference sequence). The chain's CDR3 is CASSSRVQNEQFF. CDR3 sequence (DNA): TGTGCCAGTAGTAGCCGGGTCCAAAATGAGCAGTTCTTC.

Comments on this clone: The germline gene is not matched at one end of the junction; a read error may be the cause. The rearrangement uses TRBV7-9 and TRBJ1-2; 9 positions agree with TRBD1. Germline-derived CDR1 and CDR2 are SEHNR and FQNEAQ (reference sequence). The CDR3 runs to 15 residues. CDR3 amino acids: CSSSIAGTGNYGYTF. The CDR3 nucleotides read TGTTCCAGCAGCATCGCCGGGACAGGGAACTATGGCTACACCTTC.

This clone was observed a single time. The rearrangement joins TRBV15 to TRBJ2-4, with 7 positions matching TRBD1. V was clipped by 0 bases and J by 6 bases; unmatched bases: 5. The CDR3 has 15 amino acids. CDR1 and CDR2 from the germline V gene are LNHNV and YYDKDF (reference sequence). CDR3 nucleotides: TGTGCCACCAGCAGAGATAGAGGGGGCACAAACATTCAGTACTTC. This encodes CATSRDRGGTNIQYF.

This chain joins TRBV25-1 and TRBJ1-1; a possible D gene is TRBD1 (6 bases). Trimming took 4 bases from V and 10 from J, leaving 13 bases between them. CDR3 size: 12 residues. Germline V lookup: CDR1 MGHDK, CDR2 SYGVNS. CDR3: CASSALQGSAFF. CDR3 coding DNA: TGTGCCAGCAGTGCCCTACAGGGATCAGCTTTCTTT.

The chain couples TRBV7-9 to TRBJ2-5; possibly TRBD2 for D (5 bases). CDR1 and CDR2 from the germline V gene are SEHNR and FQNEAQ (reference sequence). CDR3 length equals 16 residues. With 5 bases removed from V and 5 bases from J, the gap between germline ends came to 21 bases. The CDR3 sequence is CASSPPDGDRVETQYF. CDR3 DNA sequence: TGTGCCAGCAGCCCGCCCGACGGGGATCGGGTGGAGACCCAGTACTTC.

The rearrangement uses TRBV28 and TRBJ1-6; the D is unclear. This CDR3 region has 12 residues. Germline lookup yields CDR1 MDHEN and CDR2 SYDVKM. V was pared by 8 bases and J by 6 bases, with 8 bases between. CDR3 residues: CASLGVNSPLHF. For the CDR3, the DNA is TGTGCCAGCCTCGGGGTTAATTCACCCCTCCACTTT.

This chain uses TRBV15 with TRBJ2-5; a possible D gene is TRBD1 (6 bases). The CDR3 is 15 residues long. CDR1 LNHNV and CDR2 YYDKDF come from the germline V gene (reference sequence). Trimming pared 3 bases from V and 2 bases from J, leaving 13 bases between. The CDR3 sequence: CATSSGTRGQETQYF. CDR3 DNA sequence: TGTGCCACCAGCAGCGGTACAAGGGGGCAAGAGACCCAGTACTTC. Supplemented by reference TRBV15 and TRBJ2-5, the full variable domain reads DAMVIQNPRYQVTQFGKPVTLSCSQTLNHNVMYWYQQKSSQAPKLLFHYYDKDFNNEADTPDNFQSRRPNTSFCFLDIRSPGLGDTAMYLCATSSGTRGQETQYFGPGTRLLVL.

This clone was detected only a few times. The V call is TRBV9, the J call TRBJ1-1; no reliable D call. From germline, CDR1 is SGDLS and CDR2 YYNGEE. This CDR3 is 15 amino acids long. V was shortened by 0 bases and J by 0 bases, with 9 bases between the two germline ends. The CDR3 DNA sequence: TGTGCCAGCAGCGTAGGACCGGGGATGAACACTGAAGCTTTCTTT. It is translated as CASSVGPGMNTEAFF. The full variable domain, its missing parts supplied by reference TRBV9 and TRBJ1-1, is DSGVTQTPKHLITATGQRVTLRCSPRSGDLSVYWYQQSLDQGLQFLIQYYNGEERAKGNILERFSAQQFPDLHSELNLSSLELGDSALYFCASSVGPGMNTEAFFGQGTRLTVV.

The J gene is TRBJ1-1, the V gene TRBV28; D gene unclear. Trimming pared 5 bases from V and 11 bases from J, leaving 12 bases between. Germline loops: CDR1 MDHEN, CDR2 SYDVKM. The CDR3 is made up of 11 amino acids. The CDR3 region has the DNA TGTGCCAGCAGTGTCGGTGTTTCCGCTTTCTTT. Amino acid sequence: CASSVGVSAFF.

The chain carries TRBV2 and TRBJ2-1, with 8 bases fitting TRBD2. V lost 8 bases and J lost 6; bases outside the gene matches: 6. There are 13 residues in the CDR3. Germline V gives CDR1 SNHLY, CDR2 FYNNEI. CDR3 nucleotide sequence: TGTGCCAGCTCACTAGCGGTCCTCAATGAGCAGTTCTTC. It is translated as CASSLAVLNEQFF.

The table lists this clone with a count of one. This chain uses TRBV11-2 with TRBJ2-1; 7 bases match TRBD2. Germline lookup yields CDR1 SGHAT and CDR2 FQNNGV. CDR3 length: 15 amino acids. V was clipped by 2 bases and J by 3 bases; unmatched bases: 4. Here the CDR3 reads CASSLRSGGYNEQFF. The CDR3 bases are TGTGCCAGCAGCTTACGATCGGGGGGCTACAATGAGCAGTTCTTC.

This clone appeared once. The rearrangement links TRBV18 to TRBJ2-7; weak D call: TRBD1 (5 bases). Germline CDR1 and CDR2: KGHSH and LQKENI. CDR3 length: 16 residues. V was trimmed by 2 bases and J by 2 bases, leaving 16 bases between them. The CDR3 loop reads CASSPTTLTVTYEQYF. The DNA of the CDR3 is TGTGCCAGCTCACCAACAACCTTGACAGTAACCTACGAGCAGTACTTC.

The CDR3 bases are TGTGCCACCGGGACTAGCTCCTACGAGCAGTACTTC. It specifies CATGTSSYEQYF. This chain joins TRBV28 and TRBJ2-7; TRBD2 aligns across 8 bases. CDR1 and CDR2 from the germline V gene are MDHEN and SYDVKM. V dropped 10 bases and J dropped 0; count of bases not matched to a gene: 2. This CDR3 comprises 12 residues.

The V gene is TRBV9, the J gene TRBJ2-3, with D perhaps matching TRBD1 (5 bases). V lost 0 bases, J lost 0 bases, and 11 bases lay in between. Germline V gene lookup returns CDR1 SGDLS and CDR2 YYNGEE. This CDR3 has 16 amino acids. The CDR3 DNA follows: TGTGCCAGCAGCGTAGTCACAGGTGCCAGCACAGATACGCAGTATTTT. It codes for CASSVVTGASTDTQYF.

CDR3 in amino acids: CASSYGTGDSYGYTF. CDR3 coding DNA: TGTGCCAGCAGTTACGGGACAGGGGATTCCTATGGCTACACCTTC. The chain joins TRBV6-7 to TRBJ1-2; 10 bases are a match to TRBD1. TRBV6-7 is an ORF for which the function is uncertain. This CDR3 comprises 15 residues. The V segment lost 2 bases and the J segment 4 bases; nucleotides outside the gene matches: 4.

V usage is TRBV2 and J usage is TRBJ1-4; D might be TRBD1 (6 bases). Germline CDR1 and CDR2: SNHLY and FYNNEI. The CDR3 runs 12 residues. The CDR3 DNA follows: TGTGCAGGGACAATCCGAGATGAAAAACTGTTTTTT. This codes for CAGTIRDEKLFF.

As for this clone: The germline gene is not matched at one end of the junction; a read error may be the cause. This chain links TRBV6-1 with TRBJ2-6; TRBD1 matches at 7 bases. This CDR3 spans 19 amino acids. Germline CDR1 and CDR2: MNHNS and SASEGT. The CDR3, as DNA: TGTGCCAGCAGTGAAGCTGAAACAGGGGTTTATTACGGGGCCAGCGTCCTGACTTTC. Protein sequence: CASSEAETGVYYGASVLTF.

The V and J genes are TRBV27 and TRBJ1-5; TRBD1 is a possible D gene (5 bases). CDR3 length: 20 residues. Trimming took 5 bases from V and 0 from J, leaving 26 bases between them. The germline V gene has CDR1 MNHEY and CDR2 SMNVEV (reference sequence). The CDR3, as DNA: TGTGCCAGCAGTCCACATTTGACGGACAAGGGTTGGAATAGCAATCAGCCCCAGCATTTT. The encoded protein is CASSPHLTDKGWNSNQPQHF.

The rearrangement links TRBV4-3 to TRBJ2-1; the D is unclear. The CDR3 is 16 amino acids. Per the germline V gene, CDR1 is LGHNA and CDR2 is YSLEER. The V end was cut by 1 base, the J end by 8 bases, with 18 bases between. The CDR3 is CASSQGLPITGYEQFF. In nucleotides, the CDR3 is TGCGCCAGCAGCCAAGGTCTGCCCATCACGGGTTATGAGCAGTTCTTC.